This entry is about one T cell receptor beta chain. Its specificity is not known. Looked up from germline, CDR1 is MNHEY and CDR2 is SVGEGT. The CDR3 sequence is 16 residues long. The sample is drawn from a study of monozygotic twins with inflammatory bowel disease. One entry per CDR3 protein, without DNA, is what TCRdb gives after re-calling the 5' RACE reads. The sample has a few hundred thousand distinct CDR3 sequences. Study observations and caveats: IBD patients showed reduced TCRbeta diversity (inverse Simpson) versus healthy co-twins.

The rearrangement links TRBV6-2 or TRBV6-3 to TRBJ1-1. This TCR was sampled from a human donor with ulcerative colitis or Crohn's disease, or a healthy co-twin of an affected twin (not recorded which). Sequenced input: blood. The CDR3 is CASNIEIRRVNTEAFF.